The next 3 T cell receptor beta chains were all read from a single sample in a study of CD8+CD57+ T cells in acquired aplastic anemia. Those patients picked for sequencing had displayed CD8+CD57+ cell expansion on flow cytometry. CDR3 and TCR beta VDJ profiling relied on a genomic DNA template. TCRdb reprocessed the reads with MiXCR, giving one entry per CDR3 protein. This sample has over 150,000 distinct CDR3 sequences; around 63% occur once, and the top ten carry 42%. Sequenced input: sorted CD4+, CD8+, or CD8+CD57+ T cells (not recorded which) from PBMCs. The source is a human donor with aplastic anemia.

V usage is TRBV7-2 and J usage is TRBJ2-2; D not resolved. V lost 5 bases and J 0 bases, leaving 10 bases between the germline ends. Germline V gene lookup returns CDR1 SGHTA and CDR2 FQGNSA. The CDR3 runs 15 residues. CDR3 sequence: CASSLRSTNTGELFF. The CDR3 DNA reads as TGTGCCAGCAGCCTAAGGTCCACGAACACCGGGGAGCTGTTTTTT.

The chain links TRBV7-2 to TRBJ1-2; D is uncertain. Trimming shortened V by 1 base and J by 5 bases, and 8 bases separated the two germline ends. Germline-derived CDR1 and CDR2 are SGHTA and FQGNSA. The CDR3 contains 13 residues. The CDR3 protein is CASSLVPVYGYTF. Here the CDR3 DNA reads TGTGCCAGCAGCTTAGTACCGGTATATGGCTACACCTTC.

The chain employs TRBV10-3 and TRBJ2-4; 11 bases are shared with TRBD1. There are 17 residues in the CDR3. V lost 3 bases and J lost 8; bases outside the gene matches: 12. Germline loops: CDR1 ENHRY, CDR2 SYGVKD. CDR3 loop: CAISDDRDRGKEDIQYF. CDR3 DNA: TGTGCCATCAGTGACGACCGGGACAGGGGGAAGGAGGACATTCAGTACTTC.